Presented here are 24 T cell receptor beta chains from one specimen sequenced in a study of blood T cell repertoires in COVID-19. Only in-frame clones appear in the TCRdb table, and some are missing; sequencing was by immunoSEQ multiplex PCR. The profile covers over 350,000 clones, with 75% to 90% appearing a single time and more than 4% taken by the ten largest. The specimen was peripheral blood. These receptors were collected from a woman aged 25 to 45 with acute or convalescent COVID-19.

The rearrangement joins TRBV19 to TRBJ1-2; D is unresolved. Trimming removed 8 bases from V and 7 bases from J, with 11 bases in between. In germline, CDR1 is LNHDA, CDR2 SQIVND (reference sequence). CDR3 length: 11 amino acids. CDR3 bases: TGTGCCAGTGGGGAGGGAAGTGGCTACACCTTC. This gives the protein CASGEGSGYTF.

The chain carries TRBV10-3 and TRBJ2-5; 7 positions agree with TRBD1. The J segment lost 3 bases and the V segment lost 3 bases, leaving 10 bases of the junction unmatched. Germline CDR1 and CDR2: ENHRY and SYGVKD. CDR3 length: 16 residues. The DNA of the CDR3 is TGTGCCATCAGTGATATATTGGGACAGACGAAAGAGACCCAGTACTTC. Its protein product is CAISDILGQTKETQYF.

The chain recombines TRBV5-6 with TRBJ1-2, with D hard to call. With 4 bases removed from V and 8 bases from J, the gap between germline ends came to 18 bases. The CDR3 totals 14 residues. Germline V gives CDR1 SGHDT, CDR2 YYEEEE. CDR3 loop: CASSRPAGEGGYTF. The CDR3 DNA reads TGTGCCAGCAGCCGCCCTGCCGGGGAAGGGGGCTACACCTTC.

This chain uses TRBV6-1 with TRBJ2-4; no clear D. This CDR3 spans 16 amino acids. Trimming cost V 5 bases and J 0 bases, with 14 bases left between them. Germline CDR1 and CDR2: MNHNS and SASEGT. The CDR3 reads CASSKVSGGAKNIQYF. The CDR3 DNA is TGTGCCAGCAGTAAAGTCTCCGGTGGAGCCAAAAACATTCAGTACTTC.

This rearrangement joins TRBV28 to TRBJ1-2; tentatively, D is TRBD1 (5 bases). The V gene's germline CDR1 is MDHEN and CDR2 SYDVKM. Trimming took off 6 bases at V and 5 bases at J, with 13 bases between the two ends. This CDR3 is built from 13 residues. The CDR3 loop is CASSPTDLYGYTF. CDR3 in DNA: TGTGCCAGCAGCCCGACAGACCTTTATGGCTACACCTTC.

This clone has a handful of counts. CDR3 coding DNA: TGTGCCAGCAGCTTAGGACAGGGTGGGGTCTATGGCTACACCTTC. Protein product: CASSLGQGGVYGYTF. V usage is TRBV7-2 and J usage is TRBJ1-2; TRBD1 agrees at 7 bases. V was clipped by 1 base and J by 4 bases; unmatched bases: 6. Germline V gene data show CDR1 as SGHTA and CDR2 as FQGNSA. The CDR3 sequence is 15 residues long.

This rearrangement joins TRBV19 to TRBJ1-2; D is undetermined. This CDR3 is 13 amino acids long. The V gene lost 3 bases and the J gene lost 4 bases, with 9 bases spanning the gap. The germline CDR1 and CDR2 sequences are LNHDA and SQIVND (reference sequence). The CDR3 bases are TGTGCCAGTAGTATCGGGATGGGCTATGGCTACACCTTC. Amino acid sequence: CASSIGMGYGYTF.

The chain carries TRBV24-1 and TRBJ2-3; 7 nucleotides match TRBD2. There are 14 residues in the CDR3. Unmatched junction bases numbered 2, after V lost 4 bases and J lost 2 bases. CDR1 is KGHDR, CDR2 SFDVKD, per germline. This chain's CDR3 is CATSEAGFTDTQYF. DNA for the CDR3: TGTGCCACCAGTGAAGCGGGGTTCACAGATACGCAGTATTTT.

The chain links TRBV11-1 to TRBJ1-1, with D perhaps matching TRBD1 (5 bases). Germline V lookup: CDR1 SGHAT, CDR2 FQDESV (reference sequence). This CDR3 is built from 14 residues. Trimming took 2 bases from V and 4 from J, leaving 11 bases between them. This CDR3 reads CASSLISGGTEAFF. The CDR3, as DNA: TGTGCCAGCAGCTTAATATCGGGGGGCACTGAAGCTTTCTTT.

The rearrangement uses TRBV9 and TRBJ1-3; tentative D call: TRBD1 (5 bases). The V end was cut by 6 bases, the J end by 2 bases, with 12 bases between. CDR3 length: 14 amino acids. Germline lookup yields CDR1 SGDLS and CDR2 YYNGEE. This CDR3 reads CASTPGRAGNTIYF. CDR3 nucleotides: TGTGCCAGCACCCCCGGCAGGGCTGGAAACACCATATATTTT.

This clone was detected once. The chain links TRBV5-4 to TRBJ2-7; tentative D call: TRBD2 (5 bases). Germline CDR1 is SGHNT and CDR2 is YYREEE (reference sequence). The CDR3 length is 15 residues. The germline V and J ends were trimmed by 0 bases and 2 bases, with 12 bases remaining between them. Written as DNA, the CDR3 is TGTGCCAGCAGCTTGGGGTCCGGGGTTACCTACGAGCAGTACTTC. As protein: CASSLGSGVTYEQYF. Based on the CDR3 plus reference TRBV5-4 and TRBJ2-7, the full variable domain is ETGVTQSPTHLIKTRGQQVTLRCSSQSGHNTVSWYQQALGQGPQFIFQYYREEENGRGNFPPRFSGLQFPNYSSELNVNALELDDSALYLCASSLGSGVTYEQYFGPGTRLTVT.

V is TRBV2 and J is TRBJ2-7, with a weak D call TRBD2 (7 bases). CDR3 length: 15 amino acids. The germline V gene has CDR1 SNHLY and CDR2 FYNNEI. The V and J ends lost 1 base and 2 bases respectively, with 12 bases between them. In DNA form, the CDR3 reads TGTGCCAGCAGTGAAGGTCGGGGGGCCACCTACGAGCAGTACTTC. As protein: CASSEGRGATYEQYF.

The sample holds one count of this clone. The CDR3 is CASSSNAGGTQETQYF. The CDR3 nucleotides are TGCGCCAGCAGCTCTAACGCTGGCGGGACCCAAGAGACCCAGTACTTC. V gene TRBV5-1 combines with J gene TRBJ2-5; TRBD2 is a possible D gene (6 bases). The CDR3 extends over 16 amino acids. Germline V gene sequence: CDR1 SGHRS, CDR2 YFSETQ. The V gene lost 3 bases and the J gene lost 1 base, with 16 bases spanning the gap. Drawing the rest from reference TRBV5-1 and TRBJ2-5, the complete variable domain is KAGVTQTPRYLIKTRGQQVTLSCSPISGHRSVSWYQQTPGQGLQFLFEYFSETQRNKGNFPGRFSGRQFSNSRSEMNVSTLELGDSALYLCASSSNAGGTQETQYFGPGTRLLVL.

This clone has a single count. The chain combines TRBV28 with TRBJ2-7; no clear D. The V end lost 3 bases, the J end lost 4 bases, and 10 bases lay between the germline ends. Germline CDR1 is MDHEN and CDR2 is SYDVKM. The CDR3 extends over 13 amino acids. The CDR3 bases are TGTGCCAGCAGTTTGAACAGTCGGTACGAGCAGTACTTC. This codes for CASSLNSRYEQYF.

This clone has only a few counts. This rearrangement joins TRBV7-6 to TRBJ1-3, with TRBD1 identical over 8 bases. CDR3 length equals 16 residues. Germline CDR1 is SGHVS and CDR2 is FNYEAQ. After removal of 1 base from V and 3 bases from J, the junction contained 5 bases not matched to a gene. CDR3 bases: TGTGCCAGCAGCTTAGACGGACAGGGAAGTGGAAACACCATATATTTT. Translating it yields CASSLDGQGSGNTIYF.

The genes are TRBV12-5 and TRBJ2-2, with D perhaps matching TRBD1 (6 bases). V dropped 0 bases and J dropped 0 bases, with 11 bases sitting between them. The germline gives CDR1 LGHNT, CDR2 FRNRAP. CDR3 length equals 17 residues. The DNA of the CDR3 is TGTGCTAGTGGTTTGGTACACGGGACACCGAACACCGGGGAGCTGTTTTTT. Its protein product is CASGLVHGTPNTGELFF.

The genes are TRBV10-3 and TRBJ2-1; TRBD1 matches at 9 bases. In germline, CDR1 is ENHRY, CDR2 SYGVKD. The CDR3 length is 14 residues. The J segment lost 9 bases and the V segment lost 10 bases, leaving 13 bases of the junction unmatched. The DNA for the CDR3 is TGTGCCACCGGTCCCGGGACAGGGACAGGTGAGCAGTTCTTC. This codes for CATGPGTGTGEQFF.

This CDR3 is CATSRQMYEAFF. The CDR3 DNA sequence: TGTGCCACCAGCAGACAGATGTATGAAGCTTTCTTT. This sequence joins TRBV15 and TRBJ1-1; D is ambiguous. From germline, CDR1 is LNHNV and CDR2 YYDKDF (reference sequence). CDR3 length: 12 residues. V was pared by 2 bases and J by 7 bases, with 8 bases between.

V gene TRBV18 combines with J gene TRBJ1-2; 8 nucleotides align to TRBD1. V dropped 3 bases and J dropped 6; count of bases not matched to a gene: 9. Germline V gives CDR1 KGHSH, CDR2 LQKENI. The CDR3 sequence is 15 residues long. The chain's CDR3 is CASSPEVTGVNGYTF. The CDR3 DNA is TGTGCCAGCTCACCTGAGGTGACAGGGGTAAATGGCTACACCTTC.

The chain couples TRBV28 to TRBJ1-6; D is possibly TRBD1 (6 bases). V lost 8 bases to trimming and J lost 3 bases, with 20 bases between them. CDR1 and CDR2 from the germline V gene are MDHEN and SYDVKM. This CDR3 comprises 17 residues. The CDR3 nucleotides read TGTGCCAGCTTACAAGGGGGGGCGGCTGTCTATAATTCACCCCTCCACTTT. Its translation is CASLQGGAAVYNSPLHF.

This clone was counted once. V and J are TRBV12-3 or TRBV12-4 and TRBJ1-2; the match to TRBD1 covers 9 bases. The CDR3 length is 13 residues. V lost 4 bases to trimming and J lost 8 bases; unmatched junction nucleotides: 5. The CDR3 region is CASSWDRVYGYTF. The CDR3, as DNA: TGTGCCAGCAGTTGGGACAGGGTGTACGGCTACACCTTC.

CDR3 residues: CASRTGTGGEKLFF. Here the CDR3 DNA reads TGTGCCAGCAGGACCGGGACAGGAGGTGAAAAACTGTTTTTT. The J gene is TRBJ1-4, the V gene TRBV6-5, with 8 bases fitting TRBD1. This CDR3 spans 14 amino acids. V was pared by 6 bases and J by 7 bases, with 7 bases of the junction left unmatched. In germline, CDR1 is MNHEY, CDR2 SVGAGI.

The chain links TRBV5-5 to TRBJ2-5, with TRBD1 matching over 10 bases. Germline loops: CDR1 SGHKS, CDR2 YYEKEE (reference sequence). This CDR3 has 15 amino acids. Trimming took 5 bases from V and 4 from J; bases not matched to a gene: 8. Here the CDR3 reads CASSPGTGARETQYF. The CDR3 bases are TGTGCCAGCAGTCCCGGGACAGGGGCCCGAGAGACCCAGTACTTC. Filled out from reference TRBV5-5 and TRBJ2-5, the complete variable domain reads DAGVTQSPTHLIKTRGQQVTLRCSPISGHKSVSWYQQVLGQGPQFIFQYYEKEERGRGNFPDRFSARQFPNYSSELNVNALLLGDSALYLCASSPGTGARETQYFGPGTRLLVL.

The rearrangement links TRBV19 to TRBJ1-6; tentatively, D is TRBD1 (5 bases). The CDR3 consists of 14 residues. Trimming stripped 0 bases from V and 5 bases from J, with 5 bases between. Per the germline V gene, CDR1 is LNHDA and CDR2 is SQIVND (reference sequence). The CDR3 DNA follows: TGTGCCAGTAGTATAGACAGGGATAATTCACCCCTCCACTTT. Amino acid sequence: CASSIDRDNSPLHF.